This T cell receptor (beta chain) was sequenced in a study of shared T cell receptors in the human thymus. Libraries were prepared by immunoSEQ multiplex PCR; TCRdb keeps only in-frame clonotypes and omits some of them. This table has about 380,000 clones, over 90% appearing once. The CDR3 extends over 14 amino acids. The V and J ends lost 5 bases and 1 base respectively, with 11 bases between them. The germline gives CDR1 MNHEY, CDR2 SVGAGI. The source is a human donor. The sample comprised thymocytes. The chain uses TRBV6-5 and TRBJ1-1; no firm D call. The chain's CDR3 is CASSPKGRNTEAFF. In DNA, the CDR3 is TGTGCCAGCAGTCCCAAGGGCCGGAACACTGAAGCTTTCTTT.